The 19 T cell receptor beta chains reported below all come from one sample, sequenced in a study of graft-versus-host responses after intestinal transplantation. The method was immunoSEQ multiplex PCR; TCRdb's version includes in-frame clones alone and lacks a portion of them. The sample holds around 130,000 clones; roughly nine tenths are singletons and the top ten take around 0.15%. These receptors have no identified antigens. The sample consisted of unstimulated CD4+ T cells sorted from spleen or lymph node cells, taken before intestinal transplant. These receptors were collected from a human donor who received an intestinal transplant.

The chain recombines TRBV6-4 with TRBJ2-1, with D possibly being TRBD2 (5 bases). With 6 bases removed from V and 4 bases from J, the gap between germline ends came to 16 bases. Germline V gene data show CDR1 as MRHNA and CDR2 as SNTAGT. CDR3 length equals 15 residues. Here the CDR3 DNA reads TGTGCCAGCAGCGCCCTTGCGGGTGGTTACAATGAGCAGTTCTTC. Translated, it gives CASSALAGGYNEQFF.

The chain has TRBV5-4 and TRBJ2-5; a possible D gene is TRBD2 (7 bases). Between the trimmed V and J ends, which lost 4 bases and 5 bases, there was a span of 18 bases. The CDR3 runs to 15 residues. Germline V lookup: CDR1 SGHNT, CDR2 YYREEE (reference sequence). The CDR3 here is CASSLPGGRGETQYF. The CDR3 nucleotides read TGTGCCAGCAGCCTTCCGGGGGGCCGAGGGGAGACCCAGTACTTC.

The gene calls are TRBV5-1 and TRBJ2-4; tentative D call: TRBD1 (6 bases). Germline CDR1 reads SGHRS; CDR2 reads YFSETQ. The CDR3 covers 16 residues. Between the trimmed V and J ends, which lost 2 bases and 2 bases, there was a span of 14 bases. For the CDR3, the DNA is TGCGCCAGCAGCTTCCCAGGGGAATGGTCCAAAAACATTCAGTACTTC. This sequence encodes CASSFPGEWSKNIQYF.

The chain is built from TRBV6-5 and TRBJ2-7, with D perhaps TRBD2 (6 bases). V was clipped by 2 bases and J by 3 bases, with 11 bases between them. Germline V lookup: CDR1 MNHEY, CDR2 SVGAGI. The CDR3 is 14 amino acids. CDR3 in amino acids: CASSYAADYYEQYF. CDR3 nucleotides: TGTGCCAGCAGTTACGCGGCGGACTACTACGAGCAGTACTTC.

The chain recombines TRBV19 with TRBJ1-2; D not certain. CDR1 and CDR2 from the germline V gene are LNHDA and SQIVND (reference sequence). V lost 5 bases and J 8 bases, leaving 15 bases between the germline ends. The length of the CDR3 is 13 residues. The CDR3 sequence: CASSPRAHGGYTF. The CDR3 region has the DNA TGTGCCAGTAGTCCCCGGGCCCATGGGGGCTACACCTTC.

This chain connects TRBV27 to TRBJ2-1; weak D call: TRBD2 (6 bases). This CDR3 contains 14 residues. Trimming took off 2 bases at V and 2 bases at J, with 7 bases between the two ends. The germline V gene encodes CDR1 MNHEY and CDR2 SMNVEV (reference sequence). CDR3 sequence (DNA): TGTGCCAGCAGTTTAATAGCGGCCTACAATGAGCAGTTCTTC. As protein: CASSLIAAYNEQFF.

This clone has only one observation. The rearrangement links TRBV15 to TRBJ2-7, with 8 bases that match TRBD2. This CDR3 is built from 16 residues. V was clipped by 0 bases and J by 3 bases; unmatched bases: 7. CDR1 and CDR2 from the germline V gene are LNHNV and YYDKDF (reference sequence). In DNA form, the CDR3 reads TGTGCCACCAGCAGAGATCCAGCGGGGGCCGGCTACGAGCAGTACTTC. Its translation: CATSRDPAGAGYEQYF.

The gene calls are TRBV7-9 and TRBJ2-5; D uncertain. The CDR3 is 13 amino acids. CDR1 is SEHNR and CDR2 is FQNEAQ in the germline V gene (reference sequence). V lost 1 base and J lost 10, with 13 bases in between. CDR3 bases: TGTGCCAGCAGCTTAGTACAATCCGTGGACCAGTACTTC. Protein sequence: CASSLVQSVDQYF.

The chain combines TRBV2 with TRBJ1-2, with 7 bases aligning to TRBD1. The CDR3 sequence is 12 residues long. Germline V gene data show CDR1 as SNHLY and CDR2 as FYNNEI. With V trimmed by 6 bases and J by 7 bases, 5 bases remained unmatched. CDR3 region: CASSIGTVGYTF. The CDR3 nucleotides read TGTGCCAGCAGCATCGGGACAGTTGGCTACACCTTC.

The chain uses TRBV30 and TRBJ1-6; TRBD1 matches 7 bases. The V and J ends lost 5 bases and 5 bases, in that order; junction bases with no gene match: 3. This CDR3 comprises 13 residues. The germline gives CDR1 GTSNPN, CDR2 SVGIG (reference sequence). The CDR3 loop is CAWSGQHNSPLHF. CDR3 DNA: TGTGCCTGGTCGGGACAGCATAATTCACCCCTCCACTTT.

This chain joins TRBV19 and TRBJ2-4, with D unclear. The germline V gene has CDR1 LNHDA and CDR2 SQIVND (reference sequence). The V end lost 3 bases, the J end lost 0 bases, and 9 bases lay between the germline ends. This CDR3 spans 15 amino acids. The CDR3 nucleotides are TGTGCCAGTAGTATCACGGCCCTAGCCAAAAACATTCAGTACTTC. Its protein product is CASSITALAKNIQYF.

The rearrangement uses TRBV10-3 and TRBJ2-3, with 11 bases aligning to TRBD2. Losses at the gene ends were 3 bases for V and 1 base for J; bases not matched to a gene: 6. The CDR3 is 17 residues long. Germline-derived CDR1 and CDR2 are ENHRY and SYGVKD. Here the CDR3 DNA reads TGTGCCATCAGTGATTTTGGGACTAGCGGCCGCACAGATACGCAGTATTTT. It encodes CAISDFGTSGRTDTQYF.

The chain employs TRBV11-2 and TRBJ1-1; D is uncertain. The V and J ends lost 2 bases and 1 base respectively, with 11 bases between them. Germline CDR1 is SGHAT and CDR2 is FQNNGV. The CDR3 length is 15 residues. The CDR3 sequence is CASSLNGKPNTEAFF. Here the CDR3 DNA reads TGTGCCAGCAGCTTAAATGGTAAACCGAACACTGAAGCTTTCTTT.

The chain employs TRBV2 and TRBJ1-2, with unresolved D. The CDR3 is made up of 15 amino acids. With 7 bases removed from V and 5 bases from J, the gap between germline ends came to 20 bases. The V gene's germline CDR1 is SNHLY and CDR2 FYNNEI. CDR3 region: CASTIAGSGWYGYTF. CDR3 coding DNA: TGTGCCAGCACAATCGCCGGATCGGGGTGGTATGGCTACACCTTC.

Written as DNA, the CDR3 is TGTGCCAGCAGCTTTGGTTTTTGGGGGGCGACAGATACGCAGTATTTT. Its protein product is CASSFGFWGATDTQYF. The chain employs TRBV5-5 and TRBJ2-3; D may correspond to TRBD1 or TRBD2 (6 bases each). Germline-derived CDR1 and CDR2 are SGHKS and YYEKEE (reference sequence). V lost 2 bases and J lost 3, with 16 bases in between. This CDR3 comprises 16 residues. Combining the CDR3 with reference TRBV5-5 and TRBJ2-3 gives the whole variable domain DAGVTQSPTHLIKTRGQQVTLRCSPISGHKSVSWYQQVLGQGPQFIFQYYEKEERGRGNFPDRFSARQFPNYSSELNVNALLLGDSALYLCASSFGFWGATDTQYFGPGTRLTVL.

This chain joins TRBV19 and TRBJ2-3, with 9 bases matching TRBD2. Germline CDR1 is LNHDA and CDR2 is SQIVND (reference sequence). Trimming at V came to 2 bases and at J to 6 bases, leaving 9 bases not matched to a gene. The CDR3 extends over 16 amino acids. The CDR3 coding sequence is TGTGCCAGTAGTATATCCAGCGGGGGGTGGCGGGATACGCAGTATTTT. Translation: CASSISSGGWRDTQYF.

The V and J genes are TRBV7-9 and TRBJ2-7; D remains unclear. Deletions cut 8 bases from V and 2 bases from J, with 10 bases between. Germline V gene sequence: CDR1 SEHNR, CDR2 FQNEAQ (reference sequence). CDR3 size: 12 residues. The CDR3 bases are TGTGCCAGCCGGAACCAGGCCTACGAGCAGTACTTC. Translation: CASRNQAYEQYF. The full variable domain, with the rest looked up from reference TRBV7-9 and TRBJ2-7, is DTGVSQNPRHKITKRGQNVTFRCDPISEHNRLYWYRQTLGQGPEFLTYFQNEAQLEKSRLLSDRFSAERPKGSFSTLEIQRTEQGDSAMYLCASRNQAYEQYFGPGTRLTVT.

The chain links TRBV19 to TRBJ1-3; perhaps TRBD1 as D (5 bases). CDR3 size: 13 residues. V lost 9 bases, J lost 4 bases, and 13 bases lay in between. Germline assignment: CDR1 LNHDA and CDR2 SQIVND (reference sequence). The CDR3 DNA sequence: TGTGCCAGCAACCAGGGTGGCGGAAACACCATATATTTT. It encodes CASNQGGGNTIYF.

This clone was counted a single time. This sequence joins TRBV7-8 and TRBJ1-3, with D perhaps TRBD1 (5 bases). The CDR3 runs 14 residues. V was pared by 5 bases and J by 8 bases, with 16 bases between. Germline CDR1 reads SGHVS; CDR2 reads FQNEAQ. The CDR3: CASSPARETDTIYF. CDR3 DNA: TGTGCCAGCAGCCCAGCCAGGGAGACGGACACCATATATTTT.